The 24 T cell receptor beta chains in this list originate from one sample, sequenced in a study of regulatory T cells in long-lasting Graves disease. Combining iRepertoire HTBI primers with Arm-PCR of CDR3 regions, the authors built TCR beta libraries. TCRdb called the multiplex PCR reads again in MiXCR, with one record for every CDR3 protein. The sample holds 400,000 to 500,000 distinct CDR3 sequences, roughly 15% seen once. Sample time point: newly diagnosed GD, antithyroid drugs for less than 3 months. RNA extracted from PBMCs served as the sequencing template. These data were also reused for a study on T cells in Graves' hyperthyroidism and ophthalmopathy.

Sequenced material: peripheral blood mononuclear cells (PBMCs), taken at new diagnosis, from a patient treated with antithyroid drugs. The source of these receptors is a woman aged 45-65 years with Graves disease.

This clonotype showed up many times. This chain uses TRBV24-1 with TRBJ2-3; D not resolved. Germline CDR1 is KGHDR and CDR2 is SFDVKD. The CDR3 contains 13 residues. V lost 4 bases to trimming and J lost 6 bases, with 10 bases between them. CDR3 protein: CATSDPGRDTQYF. The CDR3 DNA sequence: TGTGCCACCAGTGACCCCGGCCGGGATACGCAGTATTTT.

This clonotype was picked up many times. The V call is TRBV12-3 or TRBV12-4, the J call TRBJ2-5; 13 bases agree with TRBD2. CDR3 length: 16 amino acids. The V segment lost 5 bases and the J segment 2 bases; nucleotides outside the gene matches: 5. The CDR3 bases are TGTGCCAGCAGTACGGGACTAGCGGGGCTACAAGAGACCCAGTACTTC. The encoded protein is CASSTGLAGLQETQYF.

The sample holds a few counts of this clonotype. Here the CDR3 omits its conserved ending phenylalanine or tryptophan, so a read error is the likely source. The genes are TRBV11-2 and TRBJ2-7; 8 bases line up with TRBD2. Germline CDR1 is SGHAT and CDR2 is FQNNGV. The CDR3 is made up of 16 amino acids. Germline trimming cut 1 base from V and 0 bases from J; bases unmatched to any gene: 5. The CDR3 bases are TGTGCCAGCAGCTTAGGTCGACTAGCGAACTCCTACGAGCAGTACCTC. This sequence encodes CASSLGRLANSYEQYL.

This clonotype was seen a single time. The chain has TRBV13 and TRBJ2-2; the D is unclear. The CDR3 extends over 13 amino acids. CDR1 and CDR2 (germline): PRHDT, FYEKMQ (reference sequence). The ends were cut back, 5 bases at V and 7 bases at J, with 11 bases in the middle. This CDR3 reads CASSPFVGGELFF. Here the CDR3 DNA reads TGTGCCAGCAGCCCGTTCGTAGGCGGGGAGCTGTTTTTT.

This clonotype appeared many times. The V and J genes are TRBV27 and TRBJ2-1; 14 positions match TRBD2. Germline CDR1 reads MNHEY; CDR2 reads SMNVEV (reference sequence). V lost 4 bases to trimming and J lost 9 bases; unmatched junction nucleotides: 8. This CDR3 spans 16 amino acids. DNA of the CDR3: TGTGCCAGCAGTTCGACTAGCGGGAGGGCCTTTGGTGAGCAGTTCTTC. This codes for CASSSTSGRAFGEQFF.

This clonotype was seen repeatedly, ten times or more. The chain uses TRBV20-1 and TRBJ2-3, with TRBD2 identical over 8 bases. Germline V gene lookup returns CDR1 DFQATT and CDR2 SNEGSKA (reference sequence). The CDR3 spans 16 residues. Losses at the gene ends were 3 bases for V and 2 bases for J; bases not matched to a gene: 10. The CDR3 loop is CSASAVTSAYTDTQYF. In DNA form, the CDR3 reads TGCAGTGCTAGTGCCGTGACTAGCGCGTACACAGATACGCAGTATTTT.

As regards this clonotype: This may come from a read error, since a much larger clone is one base off. Likely a read error: the CDR3 ends without its conserved phenylalanine or tryptophan. The V call is TRBV5-1, the J call TRBJ2-1, with D perhaps assigned TRBD1 or TRBD2 (5 bases each). Per germline, CDR1 SGHRS and CDR2 YFSETQ. Trimming removed 1 base from V and 7 bases from J, with 15 bases in between. The CDR3 runs to 15 residues. The CDR3 DNA is TGCGCCAGCAGCTTGTTGGGGCTAGGGGAGAATGAGCAGTTCTTG. Translation: CASSLLGLGENEQFL.

The gene calls are TRBV10-3 and TRBJ2-1; 12 bases fit TRBD2. The CDR3 is 15 amino acids. J gave up 4 bases and V 6 bases, and 4 bases lay outside the gene matches. In germline, CDR1 is ENHRY, CDR2 SYGVKD. CDR3 sequence reads: CAISRLAGEYNEQFF. For the CDR3, the DNA is TGTGCCATCAGCCGACTAGCGGGAGAGTACAATGAGCAGTTCTTC.

This clonotype was counted many times. V is TRBV20-1 and J is TRBJ1-1, with 7 bases matching TRBD1. CDR1 and CDR2 from the germline V gene are DFQATT and SNEGSKA (reference sequence). The CDR3 length is 12 residues. The CDR3 protein is CSRGDCCSEAFF. Written as DNA, the CDR3 is TGCAGCAGGGGGGATTGTTGCTCTGAAGCTTTCTTT.

The sample holds a few counts of this clonotype. The V call is TRBV20-1, the J call TRBJ1-5; D is unresolved. This CDR3 comprises 14 residues. Germline assignment: CDR1 DFQATT and CDR2 SNEGSKA (reference sequence). Trimming left V 5 bases short and J 2 bases short, with 13 bases between. CDR3 nucleotide sequence: TGCAGTGCTCTGGGTGCGTCCGGCAATCAGCCCCAGCATTTT. Translating it yields CSALGASGNQPQHF.

J is TRBJ2-1 and V is TRBV19; 11 bases match TRBD2. J gave up 10 bases and V 9 bases, and 20 bases lay outside the gene matches. CDR3 length equals 17 residues. Germline assignment: CDR1 LNHDA and CDR2 SQIVND (reference sequence). The CDR3 DNA follows: TGTGCCAGCACGAGTATAACGGGACTAGCGGCCCTGGGGGAGCAGTTCTTC. Translation: CASTSITGLAALGEQFF. The full variable domain, with the rest looked up from reference TRBV19 and TRBJ2-1, is DGGITQSPKYLFRKEGQNVTLSCEQNLNHDAMYWYRQDPGQGLRLIYYSQIVNDFQKGDIAEGYSVSREKKESFPLTVTSAQKNPTAFYLCASTSITGLAALGEQFFGPGTRLTVL.

The V gene is TRBV5-1, the J gene TRBJ2-7; TRBD1 matches 10 bases. Germline V gene sequence: CDR1 SGHRS, CDR2 YFSETQ. This CDR3 has 14 amino acids. V gave up 2 bases and J gave up 6 bases; unmatched junction bases: 5. CDR3 coding DNA: TGCGCCAGCAGCTTAAGGGACAGGGGTTCCGAGCAGTACTTC. It yields the protein CASSLRDRGSEQYF.

A few counts support this clonotype. The rearrangement joins TRBV16 to TRBJ2-5; TRBD2 matches at 8 bases. The germline V gene encodes CDR1 KGHSY and CDR2 FQNENV. V lost 4 bases, J lost 1 base, and 8 bases stayed unmatched. The CDR3 extends over 16 amino acids. As DNA, the CDR3 is TGTGCCAGCAGCCGAGGGCTACTAGCGGCCCAAGAGACCCAGTACTTC. Its protein product is CASSRGLLAAQETQYF.

Ten or more counts support this clonotype. This chain joins TRBV18 and TRBJ2-7; D might be TRBD2 (5 bases). CDR3 length: 14 residues. Germline CDR1 reads KGHSH; CDR2 reads LQKENI. V lost 8 bases and J 1 base, leaving 15 bases between the germline ends. The CDR3 is CASSPSGGSYEQYF. The CDR3 coding sequence is TGTGCCAGCAGCCCGTCGGGCGGGTCCTACGAGCAGTACTTC.

Many counts were recorded for this clonotype. V and J are TRBV10-2 and TRBJ2-3; tentatively, D is TRBD1 (6 bases). CDR3 length: 18 residues. V was clipped by 0 bases and J by 7 bases, with 23 bases between them. The V gene's germline CDR1 is WSHSY and CDR2 SAAADI. The CDR3 spells CASSESRAGVHAMYTQYF. As DNA, the CDR3 is TGCGCCAGCAGTGAGTCGAGGGCAGGGGTTCATGCCATGTATACGCAGTATTTT.

This clonotype was found many times. The gene calls are TRBV6-9 and TRBJ2-7; tentatively, D is TRBD2 (5 bases). V was shortened by 4 bases and J by 3 bases, with 7 bases between the two germline ends. CDR1 and CDR2 (germline): MNHGY, SVAAGI. The CDR3 totals 12 residues. The chain's CDR3 is CASSSGFYEQYF. The CDR3 DNA follows: TGTGCCAGCAGTTCGGGATTCTACGAGCAGTACTTC.

A remark on this clonotype: A read error is possible here, since a much larger clone lies one base away. The chain has TRBV5-5 and TRBJ2-3, with TRBD2 matching 9 bases. This CDR3 has 14 amino acids. CDR1 is SGHKS, CDR2 YYEKEE, per germline (reference sequence). The CDR3 is CTSSEILAGDTQYF. The CDR3 bases are TGTACCAGCAGCGAGATACTAGCGGGAGATACGCAGTATTTT. Together with reference TRBV5-5 and TRBJ2-3, the CDR3 gives the full variable domain: DAGVTQSPTHLIKTRGQQVTLRCSPISGHKSVSWYQQVLGQGPQFIFQYYEKEERGRGNFPDRFSARQFPNYSSELNVNALLLGDSALYLCTSSEILAGDTQYFGPGTRLTVL.

This clonotype was counted ten times or more. The rearrangement uses TRBV28 and TRBJ2-2, with D perhaps TRBD1 (6 bases). This CDR3 is built from 18 residues. Trimming removed 6 bases from V and 4 bases from J, with 24 bases in between. Germline-derived CDR1 and CDR2 are MDHEN and SYDVKM. Written as DNA, the CDR3 is TGTGCCAGCAGCCCCGAGCGCCGACAGGCATGGGTCACCGGGGAGCTGTTTTTT. Translating gives CASSPERRQAWVTGELFF.

This clonotype showed up many times. The gene calls are TRBV5-1 and TRBJ1-2; D is undetermined. The CDR3 sequence is 14 residues long. Looked up from germline, CDR1 is SGHRS and CDR2 is YFSETQ. V shed 4 bases and J shed 4 bases, with 14 bases lying between them. The CDR3: CASSDSRAGYGYTF. CDR3 in DNA: TGCGCCAGCAGCGATTCTAGGGCCGGCTATGGCTACACCTTC.

This clonotype was counted between two and nine times. The CDR3 loop is CASSVGDTANTEAFF. As DNA, the CDR3 is TGTGCCAGCAGCGTGGGGGACACGGCCAACACTGAAGCTTTCTTT. The J gene is TRBJ1-1, the V gene TRBV9; weak D call: TRBD1 (6 bases). Germline CDR1 is SGDLS and CDR2 is YYNGEE. V shed 2 bases and J shed 2 bases, with 13 bases lying between them. The CDR3 is made up of 15 amino acids.

This clonotype was counted between two and nine times. The rearrangement uses TRBV18 and TRBJ1-5; D remains ambiguous. Germline loops: CDR1 KGHSH, CDR2 LQKENI. Trimming removed 2 bases from V and 7 bases from J, with 15 bases in between. This CDR3 has 15 residues. The CDR3 DNA follows: TGTGCCAGCTCACCAGATGCGGGAAGGAGGCAGCCCCAGCATTTT. This sequence encodes CASSPDAGRRQPQHF.

This clonotype has at least ten counts. The CDR3 region has the DNA TGTGCCTGGAGTATCCAGCCCATGAACACTGAAGCTTTCTTT. It is translated as CAWSIQPMNTEAFF. This rearrangement joins TRBV30 to TRBJ1-1; D is uncertain. Germline loops: CDR1 GTSNPN, CDR2 SVGIG (reference sequence). V was shortened by 2 bases and J by 0 bases, with 10 bases between the two germline ends. The CDR3 length is 14 residues.

The table lists this clonotype with a few counts. This could be a read error, since a much larger clone is one nucleotide away. The chain couples TRBV29-1 to TRBJ2-3; D gene uncertain. The closer fit of TRBJ2-5 to the DNA end suggests the J call may be wrong. Per the germline V gene, CDR1 is SQVTM and CDR2 is ANQGSEA. CDR3 length: 12 residues. Here the CDR3 reads CSVEEGVGTQYF. For the CDR3, the DNA is TGCAGCGTTGAAGAGGGCGTCGGGACCCAGTACTTC.

Remarks on this clonotype: This clone may be a read error of a much larger clone one base away. The rearrangement joins TRBV29-1 to TRBJ2-7; TRBD1 matches at 8 bases. CDR1 and CDR2 (germline): SQVTM, ANQGSEA. The CDR3 is 16 amino acids. After removal of 6 bases from V and 6 bases from J, the junction contained 19 bases not matched to a gene. The CDR3 bases are TGCAGCGTCACCCCTCCGGAGTGGACAGGGAAGGGCGAGCAGTACTTC. Amino acid sequence: CSVTPPEWTGKGEQYF.